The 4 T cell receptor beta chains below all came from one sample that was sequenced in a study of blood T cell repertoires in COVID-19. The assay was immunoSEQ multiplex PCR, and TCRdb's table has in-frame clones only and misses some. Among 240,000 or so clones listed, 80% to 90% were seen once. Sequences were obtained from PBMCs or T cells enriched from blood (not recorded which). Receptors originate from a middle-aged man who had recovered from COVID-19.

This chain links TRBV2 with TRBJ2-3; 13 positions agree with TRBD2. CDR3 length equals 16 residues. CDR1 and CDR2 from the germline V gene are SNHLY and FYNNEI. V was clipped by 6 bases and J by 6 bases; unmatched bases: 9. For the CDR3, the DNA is TGTGCCAGCAGGGCCCTACTAGCGGGGGGGCCTGATACGCAGTATTTT. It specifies CASRALLAGGPDTQYF. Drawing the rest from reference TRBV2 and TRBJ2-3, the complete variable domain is EPEVTQTPSHQVTQMGQEVILRCVPISNHLYFYWYRQILGQKVEFLVSFYNNEISEKSEIFDDQFSVERPDGSNFTLKIRSTKLEDSAMYFCASRALLAGGPDTQYFGPGTRLTVL.

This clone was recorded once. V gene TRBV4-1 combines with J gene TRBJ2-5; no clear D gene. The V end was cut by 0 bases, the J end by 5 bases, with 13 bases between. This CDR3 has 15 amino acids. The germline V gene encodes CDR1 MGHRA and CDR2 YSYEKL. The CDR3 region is CASSQESSGLETQYF. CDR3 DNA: TGCGCCAGCAGCCAAGAGAGTTCGGGTCTGGAGACCCAGTACTTC.

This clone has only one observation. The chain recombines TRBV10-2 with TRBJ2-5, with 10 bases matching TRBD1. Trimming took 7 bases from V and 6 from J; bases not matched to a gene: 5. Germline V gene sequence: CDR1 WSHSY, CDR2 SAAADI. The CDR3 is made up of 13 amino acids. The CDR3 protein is CASTRQGAQTQYF. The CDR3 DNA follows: TGCGCCAGCACGCGACAGGGGGCCCAGACCCAGTACTTC.

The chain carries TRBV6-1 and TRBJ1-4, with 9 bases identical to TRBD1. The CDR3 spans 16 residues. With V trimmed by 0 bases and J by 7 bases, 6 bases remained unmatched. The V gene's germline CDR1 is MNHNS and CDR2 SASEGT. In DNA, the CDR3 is TGTGCCAGCAGTGAAGCGAGAGGGACAGGGCTTGAAAAACTGTTTTTT. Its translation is CASSEARGTGLEKLFF.